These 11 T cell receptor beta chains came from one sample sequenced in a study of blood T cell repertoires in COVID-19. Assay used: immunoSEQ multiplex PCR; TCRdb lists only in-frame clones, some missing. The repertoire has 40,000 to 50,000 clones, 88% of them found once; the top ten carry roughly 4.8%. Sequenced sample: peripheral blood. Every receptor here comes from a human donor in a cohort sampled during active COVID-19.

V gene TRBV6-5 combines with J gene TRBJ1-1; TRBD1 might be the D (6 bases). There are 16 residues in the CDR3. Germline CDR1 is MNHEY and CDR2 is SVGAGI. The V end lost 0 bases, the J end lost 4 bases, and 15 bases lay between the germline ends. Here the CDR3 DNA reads TGTGCCAGCAGTTACTCACCCTCGACAGGTGGCACTGAAGCTTTCTTT. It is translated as CASSYSPSTGGTEAFF.

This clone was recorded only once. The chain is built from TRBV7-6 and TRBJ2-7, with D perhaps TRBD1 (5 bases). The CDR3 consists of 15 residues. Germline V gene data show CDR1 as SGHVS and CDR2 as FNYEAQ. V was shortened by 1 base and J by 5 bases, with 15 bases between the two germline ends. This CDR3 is CASSLELSRVNEQYF. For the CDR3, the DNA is TGTGCCAGCAGCTTAGAGTTGAGCAGGGTCAACGAGCAGTACTTC.

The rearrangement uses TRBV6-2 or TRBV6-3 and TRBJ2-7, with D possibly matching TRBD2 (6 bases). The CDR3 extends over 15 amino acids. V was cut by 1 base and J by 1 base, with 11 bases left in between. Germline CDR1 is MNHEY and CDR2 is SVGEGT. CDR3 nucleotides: TGTGCCAGCAGTTACTGGCGGGACCGGTCCTACGAGCAGTACTTC. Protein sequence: CASSYWRDRSYEQYF.

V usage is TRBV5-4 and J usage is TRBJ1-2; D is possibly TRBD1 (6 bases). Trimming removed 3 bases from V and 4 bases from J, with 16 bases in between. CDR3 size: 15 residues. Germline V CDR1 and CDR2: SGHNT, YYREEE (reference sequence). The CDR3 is CASSSAGGGVYGYTF. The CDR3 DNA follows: TGTGCCAGCAGCTCTGCTGGGGGGGGCGTCTATGGCTACACCTTC.

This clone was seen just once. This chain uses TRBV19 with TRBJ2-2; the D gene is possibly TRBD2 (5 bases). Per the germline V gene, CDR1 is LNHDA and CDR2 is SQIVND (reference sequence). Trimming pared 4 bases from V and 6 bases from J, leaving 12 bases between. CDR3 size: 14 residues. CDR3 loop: CASSSREVAGELFF. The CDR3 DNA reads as TGTGCCAGTAGTAGCCGGGAAGTGGCCGGGGAGCTGTTTTTT.

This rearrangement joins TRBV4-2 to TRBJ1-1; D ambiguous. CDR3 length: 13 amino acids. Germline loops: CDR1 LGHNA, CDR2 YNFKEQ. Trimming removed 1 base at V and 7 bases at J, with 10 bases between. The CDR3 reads CASSQGVRGEAFF. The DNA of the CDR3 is TGTGCCAGCAGCCAAGGGGTACGCGGTGAAGCTTTCTTT.

CDR3: CASSRQASGGLGPYEQYF. The CDR3 bases are TGCGCCAGCAGCCGCCAGGCTAGCGGGGGCCTGGGGCCCTACGAGCAGTACTTC. The V gene is TRBV4-1, the J gene TRBJ2-7; 10 positions agree with TRBD2. The CDR3 consists of 18 residues. V was clipped by 4 bases and J by 2 bases; unmatched bases: 14. Germline CDR1 and CDR2: MGHRA and YSYEKL.

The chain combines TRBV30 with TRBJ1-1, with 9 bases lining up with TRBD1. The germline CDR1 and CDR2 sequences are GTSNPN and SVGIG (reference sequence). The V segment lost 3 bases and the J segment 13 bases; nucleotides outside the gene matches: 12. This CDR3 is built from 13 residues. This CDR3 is CAWRGRIPDRGFF. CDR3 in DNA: TGTGCCTGGAGGGGCAGAATACCGGACAGGGGTTTCTTT.

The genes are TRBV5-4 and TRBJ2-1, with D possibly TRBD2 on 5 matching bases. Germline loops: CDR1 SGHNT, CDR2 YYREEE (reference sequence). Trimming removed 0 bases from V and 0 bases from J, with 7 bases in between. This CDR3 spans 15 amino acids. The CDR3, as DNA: TGTGCCAGCAGCTTGGCAGCGGACTCCTACAATGAGCAGTTCTTC. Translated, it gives CASSLAADSYNEQFF.

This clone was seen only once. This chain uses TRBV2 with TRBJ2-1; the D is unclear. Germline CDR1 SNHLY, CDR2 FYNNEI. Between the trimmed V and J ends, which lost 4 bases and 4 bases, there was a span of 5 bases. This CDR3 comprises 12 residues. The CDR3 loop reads CASSVPYNEQFF. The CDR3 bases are TGTGCCAGCAGTGTCCCTTACAATGAGCAGTTCTTC. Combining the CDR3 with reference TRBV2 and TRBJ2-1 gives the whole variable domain EPEVTQTPSHQVTQMGQEVILRCVPISNHLYFYWYRQILGQKVEFLVSFYNNEISEKSEIFDDQFSVERPDGSNFTLKIRSTKLEDSAMYFCASSVPYNEQFFGPGTRLTVL.

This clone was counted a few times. The CDR3 DNA sequence: TGTGCCAGCAGACACGGGGGGGGAGCCCCCTACAATGAGCAGTTCTTC. Its protein product is CASRHGGGAPYNEQFF. The chain employs TRBV7-2 and TRBJ2-1, with 8 bases matching TRBD2. The germline V gene encodes CDR1 SGHTA and CDR2 FQGNSA. V shed 6 bases, J shed 2 bases, and the junction held 9 bases outside the gene matches. This CDR3 spans 16 amino acids. Together with reference TRBV7-2 and TRBJ2-1, the CDR3 gives the full variable domain: GAGVSQSPSNKVTEKGKDVELRCDPISGHTALYWYRQSLGQGLEFLIYFQGNSAPDKSGLPSDRFSAERTGGSVSTLTIQRTQQEDSAVYLCASRHGGGAPYNEQFFGPGTRLTVL.